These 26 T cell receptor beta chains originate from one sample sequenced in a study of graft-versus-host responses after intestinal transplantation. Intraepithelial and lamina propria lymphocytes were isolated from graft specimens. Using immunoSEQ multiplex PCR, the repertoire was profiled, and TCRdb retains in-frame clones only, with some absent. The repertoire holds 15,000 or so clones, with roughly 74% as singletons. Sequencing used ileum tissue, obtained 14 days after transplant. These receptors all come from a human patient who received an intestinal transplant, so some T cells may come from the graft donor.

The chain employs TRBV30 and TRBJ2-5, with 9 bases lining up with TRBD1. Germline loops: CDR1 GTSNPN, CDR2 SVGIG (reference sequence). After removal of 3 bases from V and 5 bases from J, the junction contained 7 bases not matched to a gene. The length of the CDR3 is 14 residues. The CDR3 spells CAWSTGTGRETQYF. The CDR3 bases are TGTGCCTGGAGCACCGGGACAGGGAGGGAGACCCAGTACTTC.

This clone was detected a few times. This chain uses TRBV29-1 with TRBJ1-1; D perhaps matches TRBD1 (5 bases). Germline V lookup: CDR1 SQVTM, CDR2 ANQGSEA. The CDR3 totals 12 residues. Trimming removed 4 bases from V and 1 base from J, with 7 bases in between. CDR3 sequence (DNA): TGCAGCGTTGTCGGGGGGAACACTGAAGCTTTCTTT. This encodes CSVVGGNTEAFF.

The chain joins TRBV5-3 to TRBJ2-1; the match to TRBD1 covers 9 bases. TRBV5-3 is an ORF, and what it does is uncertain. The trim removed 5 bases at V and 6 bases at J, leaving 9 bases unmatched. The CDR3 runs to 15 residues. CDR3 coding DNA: TGTGCCAGAAGTTGGGACAGGGAGGAGACCAATGAGCAGTTCTTC. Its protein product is CARSWDREETNEQFF.

The CDR3, as DNA: TGTGCCAGCAGCGCCCGGGGACGGATGAACACTGAAGCTTTCTTT. Translating it yields CASSARGRMNTEAFF. The chain combines TRBV11-1 with TRBJ1-1; D might be TRBD1 (5 bases). Germline CDR1 reads SGHAT; CDR2 reads FQDESV (reference sequence). The CDR3 runs to 15 residues. V was trimmed by 5 bases and J by 0 bases, leaving 13 bases between them.

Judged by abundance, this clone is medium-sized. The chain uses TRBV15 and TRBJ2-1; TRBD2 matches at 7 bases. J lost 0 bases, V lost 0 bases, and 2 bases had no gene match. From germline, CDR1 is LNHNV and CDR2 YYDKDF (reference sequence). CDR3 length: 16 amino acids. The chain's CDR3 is CATSRDTGGSYNEQFF. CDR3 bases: TGTGCCACCAGCAGAGATACGGGGGGCTCCTACAATGAGCAGTTCTTC.

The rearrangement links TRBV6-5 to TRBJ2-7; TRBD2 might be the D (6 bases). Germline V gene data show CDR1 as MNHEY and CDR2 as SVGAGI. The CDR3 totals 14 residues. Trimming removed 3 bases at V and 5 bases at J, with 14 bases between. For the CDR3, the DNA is TGTGCCAGCAGTTATGAGGCCGGGGGTCACGAGCAGTACTTC. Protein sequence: CASSYEAGGHEQYF.

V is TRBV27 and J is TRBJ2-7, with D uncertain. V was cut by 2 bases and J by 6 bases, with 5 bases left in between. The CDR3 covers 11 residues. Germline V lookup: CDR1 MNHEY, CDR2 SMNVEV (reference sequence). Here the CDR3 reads CASSLGIEQYF. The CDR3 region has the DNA TGTGCCAGCAGTTTAGGAATCGAGCAGTACTTC.

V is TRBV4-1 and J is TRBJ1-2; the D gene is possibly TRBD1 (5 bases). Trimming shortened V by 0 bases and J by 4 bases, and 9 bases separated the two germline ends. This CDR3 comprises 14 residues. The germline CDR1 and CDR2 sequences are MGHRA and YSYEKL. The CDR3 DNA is TGCGCCAGCAGCCAAGATCGGGGGGGCTATGGCTACACCTTC. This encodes CASSQDRGGYGYTF.

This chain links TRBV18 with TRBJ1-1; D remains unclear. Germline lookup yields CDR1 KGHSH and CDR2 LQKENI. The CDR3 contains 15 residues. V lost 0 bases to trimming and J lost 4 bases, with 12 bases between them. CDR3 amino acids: CASSPPLRGGTEAFF. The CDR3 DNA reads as TGTGCCAGCTCACCACCTCTTCGGGGAGGCACTGAAGCTTTCTTT.

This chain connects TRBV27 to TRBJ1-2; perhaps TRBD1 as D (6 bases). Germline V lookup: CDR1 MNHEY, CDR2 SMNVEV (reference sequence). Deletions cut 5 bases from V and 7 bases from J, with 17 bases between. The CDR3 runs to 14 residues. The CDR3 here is CASSQLPTGLGYTF. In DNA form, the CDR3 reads TGTGCCAGCAGTCAGTTACCCACAGGGCTTGGCTACACCTTC.

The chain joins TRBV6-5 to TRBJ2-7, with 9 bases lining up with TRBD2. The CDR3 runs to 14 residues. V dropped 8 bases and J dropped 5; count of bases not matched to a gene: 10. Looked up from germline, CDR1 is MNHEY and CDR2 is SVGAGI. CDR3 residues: CASALAGPSNEQYF. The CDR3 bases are TGTGCCAGCGCTCTAGCGGGGCCGTCGAACGAGCAGTACTTC.

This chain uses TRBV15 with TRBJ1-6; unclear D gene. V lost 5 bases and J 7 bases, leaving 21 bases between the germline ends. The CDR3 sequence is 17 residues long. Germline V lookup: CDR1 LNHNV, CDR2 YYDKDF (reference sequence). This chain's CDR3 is CATSGGFGSANNSPLHF. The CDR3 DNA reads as TGTGCCACCAGCGGAGGTTTCGGGTCGGCTAACAATTCACCCCTCCACTTT.

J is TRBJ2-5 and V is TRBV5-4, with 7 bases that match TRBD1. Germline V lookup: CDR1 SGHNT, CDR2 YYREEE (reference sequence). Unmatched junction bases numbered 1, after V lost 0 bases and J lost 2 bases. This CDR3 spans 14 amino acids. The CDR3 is CASSLGQGQETQYF. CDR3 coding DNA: TGTGCCAGCAGCTTGGGACAGGGTCAAGAGACCCAGTACTTC.

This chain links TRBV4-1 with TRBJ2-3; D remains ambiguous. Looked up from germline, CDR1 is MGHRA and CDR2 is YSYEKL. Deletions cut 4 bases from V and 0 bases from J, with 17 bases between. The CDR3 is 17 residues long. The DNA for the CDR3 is TGCGCCAGCAGCCTACTGCGGAGAAGGGCGAGCACAGATACGCAGTATTTT. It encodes CASSLLRRRASTDTQYF.

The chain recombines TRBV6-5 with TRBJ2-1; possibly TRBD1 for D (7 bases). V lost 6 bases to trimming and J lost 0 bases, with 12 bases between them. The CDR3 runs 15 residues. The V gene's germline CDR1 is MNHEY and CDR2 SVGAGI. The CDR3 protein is CASRSGGSSYNEQFF. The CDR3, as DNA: TGTGCCAGCAGGTCAGGGGGGAGCTCCTACAATGAGCAGTTCTTC.

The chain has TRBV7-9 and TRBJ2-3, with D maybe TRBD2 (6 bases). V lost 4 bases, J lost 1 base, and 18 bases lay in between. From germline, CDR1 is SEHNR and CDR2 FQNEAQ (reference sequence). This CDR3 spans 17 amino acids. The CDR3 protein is CASSSEGFSPGTDTQYF. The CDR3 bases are TGTGCCAGCAGCTCGGAGGGTTTTAGCCCTGGCACAGATACGCAGTATTTT.

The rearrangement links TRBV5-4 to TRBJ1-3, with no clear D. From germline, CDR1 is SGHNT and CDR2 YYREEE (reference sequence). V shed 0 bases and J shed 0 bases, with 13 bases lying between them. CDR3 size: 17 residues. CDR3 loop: CASSLESAALSGNTIYF. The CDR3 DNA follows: TGTGCCAGCAGCTTGGAGTCGGCAGCTCTCTCTGGAAACACCATATATTTT.

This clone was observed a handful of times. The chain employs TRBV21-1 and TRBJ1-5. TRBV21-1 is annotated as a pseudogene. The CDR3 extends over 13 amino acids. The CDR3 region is CASSKALSGPQHF. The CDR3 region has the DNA TGTGCCAGCAGCAAAGCCTTATCGGGGCCCCAGCATTTT.

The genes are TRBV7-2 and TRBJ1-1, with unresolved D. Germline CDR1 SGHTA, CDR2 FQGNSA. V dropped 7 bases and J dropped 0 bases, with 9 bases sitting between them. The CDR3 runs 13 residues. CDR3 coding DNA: TGTGCCAGCATCAAGACATTGAACACTGAAGCTTTCTTT. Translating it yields CASIKTLNTEAFF.

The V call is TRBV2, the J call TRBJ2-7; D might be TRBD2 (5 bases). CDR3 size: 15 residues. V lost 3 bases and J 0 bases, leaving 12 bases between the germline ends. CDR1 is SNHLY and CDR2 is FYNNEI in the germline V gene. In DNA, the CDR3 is TGTGCCAGCAGTGAGGACTTAATCCTCTCCTACGAGCAGTACTTC. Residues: CASSEDLILSYEQYF.

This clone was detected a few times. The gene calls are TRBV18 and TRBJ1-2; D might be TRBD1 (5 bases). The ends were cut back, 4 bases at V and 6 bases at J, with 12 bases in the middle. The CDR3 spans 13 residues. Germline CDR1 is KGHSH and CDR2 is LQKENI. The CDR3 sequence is CASSLRRDDGYTF. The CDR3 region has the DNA TGTGCCAGCTCACTCCGACGGGACGATGGCTACACCTTC.

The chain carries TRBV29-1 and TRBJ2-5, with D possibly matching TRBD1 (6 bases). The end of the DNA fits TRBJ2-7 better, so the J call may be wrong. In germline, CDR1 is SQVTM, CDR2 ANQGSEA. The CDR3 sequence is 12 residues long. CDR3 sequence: CSVVGQRNEQYF. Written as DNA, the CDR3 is TGCAGCGTTGTAGGACAGCGAAACGAGCAGTACTTC.

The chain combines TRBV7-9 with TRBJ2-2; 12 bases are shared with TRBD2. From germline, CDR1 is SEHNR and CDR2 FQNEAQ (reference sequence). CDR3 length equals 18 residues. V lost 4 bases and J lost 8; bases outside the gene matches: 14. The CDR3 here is CASSSGQPLAGGSGELFF. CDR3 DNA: TGTGCCAGCAGCTCCGGACAGCCACTAGCGGGAGGATCGGGGGAGCTGTTTTTT.

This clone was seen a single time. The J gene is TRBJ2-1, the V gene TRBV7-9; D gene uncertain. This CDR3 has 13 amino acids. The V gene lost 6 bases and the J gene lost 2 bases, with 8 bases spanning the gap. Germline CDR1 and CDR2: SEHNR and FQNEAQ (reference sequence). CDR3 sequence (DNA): TGTGCCAGCAGGAGATTGGCCTACAATGAGCAGTTCTTC. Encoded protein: CASRRLAYNEQFF.

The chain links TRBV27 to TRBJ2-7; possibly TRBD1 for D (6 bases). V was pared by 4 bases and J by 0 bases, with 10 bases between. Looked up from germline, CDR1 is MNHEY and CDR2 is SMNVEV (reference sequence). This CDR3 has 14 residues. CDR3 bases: TGTGCCAGCAGTTCGGGACAAAGCTCCTACGAGCAGTACTTC. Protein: CASSSGQSSYEQYF.

The CDR3 region is CASRPLGDSLNTEAFF. CDR3 nucleotides: TGTGCCAGCAGACCGCTAGGGGACAGTTTGAACACTGAAGCTTTCTTT. The chain has TRBV28 and TRBJ1-1; 7 bases map to TRBD1. This CDR3 has 16 residues. Germline V gives CDR1 MDHEN, CDR2 SYDVKM. The ends lost 6 bases at V and 0 bases at J; junction bases unmatched: 10. Complete variable domain (other parts from reference TRBV28 and TRBJ1-1): DVKVTQSSRYLVKRTGEKVFLECVQDMDHENMFWYRQDPGLGLRLIYFSYDVKMKEKGDIPEGYSVSREKKERFSLILESASTNQTSMYLCASRPLGDSLNTEAFFGQGTRLTVV.